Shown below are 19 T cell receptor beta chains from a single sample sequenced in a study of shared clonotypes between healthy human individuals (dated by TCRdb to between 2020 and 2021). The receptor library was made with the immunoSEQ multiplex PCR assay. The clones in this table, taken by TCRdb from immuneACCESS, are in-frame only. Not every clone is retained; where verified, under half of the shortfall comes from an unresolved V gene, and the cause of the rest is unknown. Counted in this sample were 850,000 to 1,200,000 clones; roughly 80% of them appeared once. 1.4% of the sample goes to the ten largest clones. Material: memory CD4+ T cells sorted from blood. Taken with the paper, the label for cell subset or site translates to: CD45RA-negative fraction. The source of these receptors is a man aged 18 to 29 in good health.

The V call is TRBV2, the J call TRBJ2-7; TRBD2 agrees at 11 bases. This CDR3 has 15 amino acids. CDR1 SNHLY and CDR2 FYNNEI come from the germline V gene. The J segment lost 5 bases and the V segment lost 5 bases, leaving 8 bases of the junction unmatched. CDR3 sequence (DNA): TGTGCCAGCAGTCCTACTAGCGGGAGTTCCCACGAGCAGTACTTC. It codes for CASSPTSGSSHEQYF.

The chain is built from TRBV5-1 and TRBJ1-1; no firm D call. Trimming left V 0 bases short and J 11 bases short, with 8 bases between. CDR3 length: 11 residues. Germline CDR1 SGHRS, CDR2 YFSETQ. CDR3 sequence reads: CASSLEGPAFF. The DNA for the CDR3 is TGCGCCAGCAGCTTGGAGGGCCCTGCTTTCTTT.

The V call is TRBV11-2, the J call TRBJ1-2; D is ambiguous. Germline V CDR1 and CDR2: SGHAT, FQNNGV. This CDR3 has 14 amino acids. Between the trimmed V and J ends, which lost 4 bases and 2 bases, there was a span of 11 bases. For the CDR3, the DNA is TGTGCCAGCAGCTCCGGTATATTAAACTATGGCTACACCTTC. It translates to CASSSGILNYGYTF.

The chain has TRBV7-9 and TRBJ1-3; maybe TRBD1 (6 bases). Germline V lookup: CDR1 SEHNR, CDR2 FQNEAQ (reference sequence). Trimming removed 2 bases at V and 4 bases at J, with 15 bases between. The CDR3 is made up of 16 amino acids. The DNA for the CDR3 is TGTGCCAGCAGCTTACCACCTCGGGGGGCAGGAAACACCATATATTTT. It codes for CASSLPPRGAGNTIYF.

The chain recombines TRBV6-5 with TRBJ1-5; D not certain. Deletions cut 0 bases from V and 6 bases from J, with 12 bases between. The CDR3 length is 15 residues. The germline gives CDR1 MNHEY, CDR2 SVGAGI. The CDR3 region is CASSYSGTMGQPQHF. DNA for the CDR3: TGTGCCAGCAGTTACTCAGGCACGATGGGTCAGCCCCAGCATTTT.

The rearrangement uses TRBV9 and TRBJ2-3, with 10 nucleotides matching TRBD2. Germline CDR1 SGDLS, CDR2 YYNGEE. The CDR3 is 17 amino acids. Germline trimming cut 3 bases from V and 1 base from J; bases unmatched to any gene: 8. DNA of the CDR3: TGTGCCAGCAGCGGAGCTAGCGGGAGTGCCGGCACAGATACGCAGTATTTT. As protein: CASSGASGSAGTDTQYF.

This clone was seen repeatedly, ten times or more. CDR3 residues: CASSEVTGKFYEQYF. CDR3 DNA sequence: TGTGCCAGCAGTGAAGTGACAGGGAAGTTCTACGAGCAGTACTTC. J is TRBJ2-7 and V is TRBV6-1, with TRBD1 matching 7 bases. Trimming cost V 1 base and J 3 bases; bases outside gene matches: 6. Germline values: CDR1 MNHNS, CDR2 SASEGT. This CDR3 spans 15 amino acids.

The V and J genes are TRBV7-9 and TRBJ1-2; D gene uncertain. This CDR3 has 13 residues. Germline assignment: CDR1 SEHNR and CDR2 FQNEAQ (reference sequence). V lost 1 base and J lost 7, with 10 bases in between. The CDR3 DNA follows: TGTGCCAGCAGCTTAGGCCCCTACTCTGGCTACACCTTC. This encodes CASSLGPYSGYTF.

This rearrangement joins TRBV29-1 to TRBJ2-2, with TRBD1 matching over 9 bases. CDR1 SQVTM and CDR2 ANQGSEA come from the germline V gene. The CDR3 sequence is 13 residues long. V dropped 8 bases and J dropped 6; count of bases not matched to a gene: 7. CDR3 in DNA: TGCAGCACGGGACAGGGAGGTTCCGGGGAGCTGTTTTTT. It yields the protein CSTGQGGSGELFF.

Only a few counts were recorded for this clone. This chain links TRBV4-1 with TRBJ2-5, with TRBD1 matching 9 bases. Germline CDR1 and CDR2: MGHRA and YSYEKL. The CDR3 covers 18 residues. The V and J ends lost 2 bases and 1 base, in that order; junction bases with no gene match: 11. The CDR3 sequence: CASSQPPGQGSLQETQYF. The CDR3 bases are TGCGCCAGCAGCCAACCTCCCGGACAGGGGTCACTCCAAGAGACCCAGTACTTC.

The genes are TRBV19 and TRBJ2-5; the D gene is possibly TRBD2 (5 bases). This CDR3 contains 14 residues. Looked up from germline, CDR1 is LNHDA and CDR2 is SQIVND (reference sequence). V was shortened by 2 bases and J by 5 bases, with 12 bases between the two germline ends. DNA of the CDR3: TGTGCCAGTAGTATAAGCGGCGGCCTGGAGACCCAGTACTTC. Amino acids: CASSISGGLETQYF.

The CDR3 DNA is TGTGCCAGCAGTTACGGCGACAGGGACACCGGGGAGCTGTTTTTT. Protein sequence: CASSYGDRDTGELFF. V and J are TRBV6-5 and TRBJ2-2, with 7 bases matching TRBD1. CDR3 length equals 15 residues. Trimming took 2 bases from V and 3 from J; bases not matched to a gene: 3. Germline V CDR1 and CDR2: MNHEY, SVGAGI.

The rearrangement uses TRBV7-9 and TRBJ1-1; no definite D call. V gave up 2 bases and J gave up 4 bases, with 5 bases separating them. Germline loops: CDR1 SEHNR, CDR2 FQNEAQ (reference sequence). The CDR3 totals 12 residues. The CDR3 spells CASSLSSTEAFF. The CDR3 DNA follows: TGTGCCAGCAGCTTATCCAGCACTGAAGCTTTCTTT.

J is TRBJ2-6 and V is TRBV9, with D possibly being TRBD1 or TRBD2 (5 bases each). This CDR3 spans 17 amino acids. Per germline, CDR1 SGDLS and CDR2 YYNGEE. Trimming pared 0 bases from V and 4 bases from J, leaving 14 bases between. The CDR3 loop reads CASSVDRDLKGANVLTF. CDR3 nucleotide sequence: TGTGCCAGCAGCGTAGACCGGGACCTAAAAGGGGCCAACGTCCTGACTTTC.

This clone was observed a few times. CDR3 nucleotide sequence: TGTGCCAGCAGCCCGATCGGGACAGGGGGCAAAGGGACCAAAAACATTCAGTACTTC. Its translation is CASSPIGTGGKGTKNIQYF. The chain carries TRBV7-8 and TRBJ2-4; TRBD1 matches at 12 bases. Germline CDR1 reads SGHVS; CDR2 reads FQNEAQ. After removal of 5 bases from V and 2 bases from J, the junction contained 13 bases not matched to a gene. The CDR3 consists of 19 residues.

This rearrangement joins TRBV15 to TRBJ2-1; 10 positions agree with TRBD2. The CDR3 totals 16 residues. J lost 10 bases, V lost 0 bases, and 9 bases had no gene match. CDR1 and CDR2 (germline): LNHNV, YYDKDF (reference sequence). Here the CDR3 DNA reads TGTGCCACCAGCAGAGATCTAGCGGGAGCGGGACAAGAGCAGTTCTTC. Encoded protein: CATSRDLAGAGQEQFF.

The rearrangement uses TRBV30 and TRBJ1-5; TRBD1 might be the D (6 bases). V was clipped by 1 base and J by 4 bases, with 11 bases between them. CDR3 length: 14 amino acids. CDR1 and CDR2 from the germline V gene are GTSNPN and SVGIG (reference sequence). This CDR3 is CAWSADSGNQPQHF. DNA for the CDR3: TGTGCCTGGAGTGCGGACAGTGGGAATCAGCCCCAGCATTTT.

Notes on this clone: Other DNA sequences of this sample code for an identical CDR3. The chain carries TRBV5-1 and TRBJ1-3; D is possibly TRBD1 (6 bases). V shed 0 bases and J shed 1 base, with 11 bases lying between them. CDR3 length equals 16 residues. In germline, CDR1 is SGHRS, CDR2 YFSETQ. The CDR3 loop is CASSLELRGSGNTIYF. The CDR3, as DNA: TGCGCCAGCAGCTTGGAGTTAAGGGGGTCTGGAAACACCATATATTTT.

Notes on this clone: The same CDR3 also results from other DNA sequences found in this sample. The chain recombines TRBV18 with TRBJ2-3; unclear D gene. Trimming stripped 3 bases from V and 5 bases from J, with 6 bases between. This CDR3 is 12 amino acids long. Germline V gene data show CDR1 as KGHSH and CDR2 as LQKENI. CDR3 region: CASSPRRDTQYF. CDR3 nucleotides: TGTGCCAGCTCACCCCGACGAGATACGCAGTATTTT.